These 10 T cell receptor beta chains were sequenced from one sample in a study of blood T cell repertoires in COVID-19. Repertoires were generated with immunoSEQ multiplex PCR, while TCRdb's copy carries only in-frame clones and drops some. Among 60,000 to 65,000 clones listed, around 77% were seen once. Sequencing was carried out using peripheral blood. The receptor set was obtained from a woman in her seventies with COVID-19, enrolled during active disease.

The chain employs TRBV7-8 and TRBJ1-3, with a possible D match to TRBD1 (5 bases). V lost 5 bases to trimming and J lost 1 base, with 18 bases between them. The CDR3 runs to 17 residues. Germline loops: CDR1 SGHVS, CDR2 FQNEAQ. CDR3 nucleotides: TGTGCCAGCAGCGCATCGAGGAGACAGCGTTCTGGAAACACCATATATTTT. Translated, it gives CASSASRRQRSGNTIYF.

The chain recombines TRBV6-5 with TRBJ2-7, with 7 positions matching TRBD1. The CDR3 is 13 residues long. Trimming took 7 bases from V and 6 from J; bases not matched to a gene: 9. From germline, CDR1 is MNHEY and CDR2 SVGAGI. The CDR3 bases are TGTGCCAGCACCCAGACAGGGTGGCCCGAGCAGTACGTC. Amino acids: CASTQTGWPEQYV.

This chain joins TRBV6-2 or TRBV6-3 and TRBJ1-1; 7 nucleotides line up with TRBD1. The CDR3 extends over 14 amino acids. V shed 5 bases, J shed 7 bases, and the junction held 10 bases outside the gene matches. The germline V gene has CDR1 MNHEY and CDR2 SVGEGT. The CDR3 region has the DNA TGTGCCAGCAGTGCGGGACAGTTTTCTATTGAAGCTTTCTTT. This gives the protein CASSAGQFSIEAFF.

CDR3 amino acids: CASSPRTTNTWAGELFF. CDR3 sequence (DNA): TGTGCCAGCAGCCCACGGACTACTAACACGTGGGCCGGGGAGCTGTTTTTT. The genes are TRBV7-6 and TRBJ2-2, with TRBD2 as a possible D gene (6 bases). The CDR3 contains 17 residues. V shed 5 bases and J shed 6 bases, with 22 bases lying between them. Per the germline V gene, CDR1 is SGHVS and CDR2 is FNYEAQ.

The CDR3 sequence is CASSQEMGQGGYTF. The DNA for the CDR3 is TGTGCCAGCAGCCAAGAAATGGGGCAGGGTGGCTACACCTTC. This chain joins TRBV3-1 (or the pseudogene TRBV3-2) and TRBJ1-2; weak D call: TRBD1 (5 bases). The CDR3 has 14 residues. V gave up 0 bases and J gave up 7 bases, with 12 bases separating them. Germline CDR1 reads LGHDT; CDR2 reads YNNKEL (reference sequence).

This clone was seen once. This chain joins TRBV5-4 and TRBJ2-3; TRBD2 matches at 7 bases. This CDR3 region has 15 residues. J gave up 6 bases and V 3 bases, and 10 bases lay outside the gene matches. Germline lookup yields CDR1 SGHNT and CDR2 YYREEE (reference sequence). The DNA for the CDR3 is TGTGCCAGCAGCTCCCAGGAAGCGGGGTCCGATACGCAGTATTTT. Its translation: CASSSQEAGSDTQYF.

The rearrangement links TRBV7-2 to TRBJ2-7; 8 bases are shared with TRBD1. Germline CDR1 is SGHTA and CDR2 is FQGNSA. Trimming took 3 bases from V and 5 from J; bases not matched to a gene: 3. CDR3 length: 13 amino acids. This CDR3 is CASSFQDRDEQYF. The CDR3 DNA is TGTGCCAGCAGCTTCCAGGACAGGGACGAGCAGTACTTC.

This CDR3 is CASSPGHPYEQYF. The CDR3 nucleotides are TGTGCCAGTAGTCCGGGACATCCCTACGAGCAGTACTTC. J is TRBJ2-7 and V is TRBV19, with a weak D call TRBD1 (6 bases). Germline CDR1 LNHDA, CDR2 SQIVND (reference sequence). The CDR3 extends over 13 amino acids. Trimming removed 5 bases from V and 2 bases from J, with 10 bases in between.

This chain uses TRBV28 with TRBJ1-1; D possibly corresponds to TRBD1 (5 bases). This CDR3 has 16 residues. Trimming took off 10 bases at V and 0 bases at J, with 21 bases between the two ends. Germline CDR1 and CDR2: MDHEN and SYDVKM. This CDR3 reads CATTVFGSGLNTEAFF. CDR3 coding DNA: TGTGCCACCACAGTTTTCGGGTCAGGGCTGAACACTGAAGCTTTCTTT. The full variable domain, its missing parts supplied by reference TRBV28 and TRBJ1-1, is DVKVTQSSRYLVKRTGEKVFLECVQDMDHENMFWYRQDPGLGLRLIYFSYDVKMKEKGDIPEGYSVSREKKERFSLILESASTNQTSMYLCATTVFGSGLNTEAFFGQGTRLTVV.

V is TRBV15 and J is TRBJ1-2; D not certain. Germline V CDR1 and CDR2: LNHNV, YYDKDF (reference sequence). The CDR3 has 13 amino acids. V was cut by 0 bases and J by 0 bases, with 2 bases left in between. This CDR3 reads CATSRDTNYGYTF. The DNA of the CDR3 is TGTGCCACCAGCAGAGATACTAACTATGGCTACACCTTC.